This T cell receptor beta chain was sequenced during a study of blood T cell repertoires in COVID-19. For the study at large: The origin of the acute and convalescent COVID-19 samples was the United States, Italy and Spain. T cells, B-cell-depleted T cells, or PBMCs provided the cDNA or gDNA that served as material.

Per germline, CDR1 LGHNA and CDR2 YNFKEQ. The V end was cut by 0 bases, the J end by 7 bases, with 9 bases between. The CDR3 totals 13 residues. Authors' methods: Reference gene primer amplification yielded estimated nucleated cell counts. Assay used: immunoSEQ multiplex PCR; TCRdb lists only in-frame clones, some missing. V, J and clone size are taken as reported in that table, and D and trimming were inferred from the DNA itself. This repertoire shows fewer than 350,000 clones, over 80% found once; its top ten account for approximately 9.9%. Seattle-derived patients entered the study during active infection and were followed longitudinally. The table lists this clone with a few counts.

The receptor comes from a man aged 25-40 years with COVID-19, enrolled during active disease. Sequenced material: peripheral blood. The genes are TRBV4-2 and TRBJ1-2; weak D call: TRBD1 (6 bases). The chain's CDR3 is CASSQDIGGGYTF. Written as DNA, the CDR3 is TGTGCCAGCAGCCAAGATATAGGGGGTGGCTACACCTTC.